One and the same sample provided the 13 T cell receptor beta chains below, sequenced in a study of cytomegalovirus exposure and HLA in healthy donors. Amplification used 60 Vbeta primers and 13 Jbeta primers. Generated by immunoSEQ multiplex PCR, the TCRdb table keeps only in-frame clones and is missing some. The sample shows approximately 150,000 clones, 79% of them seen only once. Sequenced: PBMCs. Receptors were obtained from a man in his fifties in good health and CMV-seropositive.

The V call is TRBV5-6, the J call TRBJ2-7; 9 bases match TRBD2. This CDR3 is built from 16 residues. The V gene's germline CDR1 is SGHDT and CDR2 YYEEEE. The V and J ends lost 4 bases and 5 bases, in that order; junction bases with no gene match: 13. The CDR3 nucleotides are TGTGCCAGCAGCCCGGCGATAGGGACTAGCTTTCACGAGCAGTACTTC. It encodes CASSPAIGTSFHEQYF.

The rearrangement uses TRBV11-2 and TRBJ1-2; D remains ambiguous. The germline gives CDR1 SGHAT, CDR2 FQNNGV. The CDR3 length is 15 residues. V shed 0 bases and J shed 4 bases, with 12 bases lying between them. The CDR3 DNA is TGTGCCAGCAGCTTAGATCTCGACTCCCCCTATGGCTACACCTTC. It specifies CASSLDLDSPYGYTF.

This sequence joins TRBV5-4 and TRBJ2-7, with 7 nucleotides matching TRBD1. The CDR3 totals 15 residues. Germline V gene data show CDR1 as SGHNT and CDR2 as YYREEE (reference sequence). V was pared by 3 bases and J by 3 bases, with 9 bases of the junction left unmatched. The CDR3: CASSSEGALGYEQYF. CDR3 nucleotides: TGTGCCAGCAGCTCAGAGGGGGCGCTGGGCTACGAGCAGTACTTC.

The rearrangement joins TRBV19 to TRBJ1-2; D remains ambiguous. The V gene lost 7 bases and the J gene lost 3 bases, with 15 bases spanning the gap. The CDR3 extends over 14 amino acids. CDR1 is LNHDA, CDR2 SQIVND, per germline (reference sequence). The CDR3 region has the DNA TGTGCCAGTACCCTACTCGGGATGGACTATGGCTACACCTTC. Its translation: CASTLLGMDYGYTF.

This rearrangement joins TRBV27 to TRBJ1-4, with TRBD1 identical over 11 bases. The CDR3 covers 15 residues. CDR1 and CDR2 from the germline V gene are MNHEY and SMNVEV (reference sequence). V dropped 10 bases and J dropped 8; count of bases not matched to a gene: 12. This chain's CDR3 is CANDRGQGDGEKLFF. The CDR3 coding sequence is TGTGCCAACGACCGGGGACAGGGGGACGGGGAAAAACTGTTTTTT.

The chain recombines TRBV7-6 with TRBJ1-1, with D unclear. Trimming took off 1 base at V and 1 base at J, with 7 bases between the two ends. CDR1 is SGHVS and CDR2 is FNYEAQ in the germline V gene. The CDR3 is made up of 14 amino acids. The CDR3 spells CASSLGQANTEAFF. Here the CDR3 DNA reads TGTGCCAGCAGCTTAGGGCAGGCGAACACTGAAGCTTTCTTT.

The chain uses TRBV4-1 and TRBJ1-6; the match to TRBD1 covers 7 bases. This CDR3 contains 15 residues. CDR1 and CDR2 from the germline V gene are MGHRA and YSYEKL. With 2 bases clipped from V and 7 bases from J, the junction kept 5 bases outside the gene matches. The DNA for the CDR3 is TGCGCCAGCAGCCAAAGGACAGGTGGGAATTCACCCCTCCACTTT. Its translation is CASSQRTGGNSPLHF.

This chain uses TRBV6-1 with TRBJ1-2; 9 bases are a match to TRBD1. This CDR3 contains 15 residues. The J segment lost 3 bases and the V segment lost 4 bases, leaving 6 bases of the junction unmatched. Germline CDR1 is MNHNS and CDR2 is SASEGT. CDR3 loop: CASSGGQGSHYGYTF. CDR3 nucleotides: TGTGCCAGCAGTGGGGGACAGGGATCCCACTATGGCTACACCTTC.

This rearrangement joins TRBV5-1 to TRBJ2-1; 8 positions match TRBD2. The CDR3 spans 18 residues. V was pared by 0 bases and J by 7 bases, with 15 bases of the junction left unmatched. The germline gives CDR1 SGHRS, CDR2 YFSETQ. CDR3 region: CASSLELAGSERRNEQFF. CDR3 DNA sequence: TGCGCCAGCAGCTTGGAATTAGCGGGGTCTGAGCGGCGGAATGAGCAGTTCTTC.

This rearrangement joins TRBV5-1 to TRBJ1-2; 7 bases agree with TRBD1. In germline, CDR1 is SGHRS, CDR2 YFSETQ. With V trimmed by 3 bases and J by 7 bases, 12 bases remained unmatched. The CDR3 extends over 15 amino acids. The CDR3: CASSSTTGDRSGYTF. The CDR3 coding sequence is TGCGCCAGCAGCTCCACCACAGGGGACCGGAGTGGCTACACCTTC.

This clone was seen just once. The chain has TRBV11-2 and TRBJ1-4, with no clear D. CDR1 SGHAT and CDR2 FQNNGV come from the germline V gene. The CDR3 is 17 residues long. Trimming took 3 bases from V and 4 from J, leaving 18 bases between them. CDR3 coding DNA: TGTGCCAGCAGCTTCCTCTTCAGAGGTCCACTTAATGAAAAACTGTTTTTT. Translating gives CASSFLFRGPLNEKLFF.

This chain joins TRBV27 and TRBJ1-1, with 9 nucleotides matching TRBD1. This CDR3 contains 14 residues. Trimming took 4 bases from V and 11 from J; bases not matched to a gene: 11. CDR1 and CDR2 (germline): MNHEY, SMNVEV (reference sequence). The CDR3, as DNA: TGTGCCAGCAGTTCCGCGACAGGGGGGCAGTTCGCTTTCTTT. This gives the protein CASSSATGGQFAFF.

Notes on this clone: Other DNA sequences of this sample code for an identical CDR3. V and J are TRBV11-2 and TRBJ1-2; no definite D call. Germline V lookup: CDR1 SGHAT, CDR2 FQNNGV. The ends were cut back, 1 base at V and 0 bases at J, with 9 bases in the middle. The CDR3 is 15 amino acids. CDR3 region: CASSLGTDTNYGYTF. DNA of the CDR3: TGTGCCAGCAGCTTAGGGACTGATACTAACTATGGCTACACCTTC.